This TCR beta chain was identified in a study of Ad26.COV2.S vaccination and SARS-CoV-2 variants. Worth noting for this clone: Its cognate antigen is unknown.

Study-wide findings and caveats: The study found similar non-spike TCR breadth in vaccine and placebo recipients. The breadth of spike-specific CD8+ and CD4+ T cell responses after vaccination was reportedly substantial.

Method: immunoSEQ multiplex PCR; TCRdb's copy keeps in-frame clones and lacks some. The top ten hold 9% to 15% of the sample, which has hundreds of thousands of clones, 80% to 95% seen once. The treatment here: some 20 received Ad26.COV2.S at low or high dose, single or two shots; about 5 received placebo; per-sample allocation not given. On day 63 after the first injection, vaccine and placebo recipients gave samples. Based in Boston, the donor was an adult of 18-55 years. The source was peripheral blood, collected in a trial of Ad26.COV2.S vaccine versus placebo. This clonotype originated in a person aged 18-60 years who received the Ad26.COV2.S COVID-19 vaccine or a placebo.

CDR3 in DNA: TGTGCCAGCAGCTTAGAGGGACACTCGCGTTGGACTGAAGCTTTCTTT. The encoded protein is CASSLEGHSRWTEAFF. The chain is built from TRBV7-2 and TRBJ1-1; the D gene is possibly TRBD1 (6 bases). The CDR3 is 16 amino acids. Germline loops: CDR1 SGHTA, CDR2 FQGNSA. Trimming stripped 1 base from V and 5 bases from J, with 17 bases between. The full variable domain, completed using reference TRBV7-2 and TRBJ1-1, is GAGVSQSPSNKVTEKGKDVELRCDPISGHTALYWYRQSLGQGLEFLIYFQGNSAPDKSGLPSDRFSAERTGGSVSTLTIQRTQQEDSAVYLCASSLEGHSRWTEAFFGQGTRLTVV.